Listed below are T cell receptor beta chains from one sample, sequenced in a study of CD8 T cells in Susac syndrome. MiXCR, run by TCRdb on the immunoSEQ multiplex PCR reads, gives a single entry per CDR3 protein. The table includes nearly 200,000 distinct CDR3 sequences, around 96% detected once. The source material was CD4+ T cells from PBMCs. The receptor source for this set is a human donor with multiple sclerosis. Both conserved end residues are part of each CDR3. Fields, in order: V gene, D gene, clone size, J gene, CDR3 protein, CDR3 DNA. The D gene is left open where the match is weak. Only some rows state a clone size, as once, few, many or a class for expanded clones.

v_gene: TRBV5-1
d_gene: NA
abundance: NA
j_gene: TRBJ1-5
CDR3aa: CASSAEPAPDQPQHF
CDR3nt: TGCGCCAGCAGTGCGGAGCCCGCGCCAGATCAGCCCCAGCATTTT

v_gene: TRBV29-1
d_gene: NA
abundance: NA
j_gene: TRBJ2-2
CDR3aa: CSVLRDTLPSRGGELFF
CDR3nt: TGCAGCGTCCTCCGGGACACCCTGCCTAGTAGAGGCGGGGAGCTGTTTTTT

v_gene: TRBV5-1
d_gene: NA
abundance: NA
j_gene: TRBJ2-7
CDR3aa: CASSLGQVPYEQYF
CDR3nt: TGCGCCAGCAGCTTGGGGCAGGTTCCCTACGAGCAGTACTTC

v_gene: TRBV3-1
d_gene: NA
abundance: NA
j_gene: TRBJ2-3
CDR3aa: CASSQEGRDYIDTQYF
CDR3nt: TGTGCCAGCAGCCAAGAAGGAAGGGATTATATCGATACGCAGTATTTT

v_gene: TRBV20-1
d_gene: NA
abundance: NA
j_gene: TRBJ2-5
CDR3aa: CSARDRAIQETQYF
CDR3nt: TGCAGTGCTAGAGACAGGGCGATCCAAGAGACCCAGTACTTC

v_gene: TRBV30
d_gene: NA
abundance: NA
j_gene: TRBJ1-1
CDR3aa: CAWTPPQGRTEAFF
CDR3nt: TGTGCCTGGACCCCCCCCCAGGGACGCACTGAAGCTTTCTTT

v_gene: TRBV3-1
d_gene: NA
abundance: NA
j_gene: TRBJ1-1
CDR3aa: CASSQMTNTEAFF
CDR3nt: TGTGCCAGCAGCCAGATGACGAACACTGAAGCTTTCTTT

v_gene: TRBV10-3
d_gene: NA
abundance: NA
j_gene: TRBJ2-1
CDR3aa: CAISTLSGNEQFF
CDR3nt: TGTGCCATCAGTACTCTCAGCGGGAATGAGCAGTTCTTC

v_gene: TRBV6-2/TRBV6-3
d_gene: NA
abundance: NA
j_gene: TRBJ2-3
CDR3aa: CASRPISTDTQYF
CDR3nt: TGTGCCAGCAGACCGATTAGCACAGATACGCAGTATTTT

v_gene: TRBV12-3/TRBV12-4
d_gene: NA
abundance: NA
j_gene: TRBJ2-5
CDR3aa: CASSSTSVGATQYF
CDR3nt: TGTGCCAGCAGTTCTACTAGCGTGGGGGCGACCCAGTACTTC

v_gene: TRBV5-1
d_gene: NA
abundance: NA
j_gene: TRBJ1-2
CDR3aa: CASSQGFNYGYTF
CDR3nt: TGCGCCAGCAGCCAGGGGTTCAACTATGGCTACACCTTC

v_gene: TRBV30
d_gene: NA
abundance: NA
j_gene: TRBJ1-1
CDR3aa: CAWSVLGVEAFF
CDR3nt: TGTGCCTGGAGTGTATTAGGGGTTGAAGCTTTCTTT

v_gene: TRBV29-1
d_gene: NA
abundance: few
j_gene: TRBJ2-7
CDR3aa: CSVAGSYEQYF
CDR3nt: TGCAGCGTTGCTGGCTCCTACGAGCAGTACTTC

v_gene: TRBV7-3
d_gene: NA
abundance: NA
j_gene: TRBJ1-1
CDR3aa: CASSFDGYTEAFF
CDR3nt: TGTGCCAGCAGCTTCGACGGATACACTGAAGCTTTCTTT

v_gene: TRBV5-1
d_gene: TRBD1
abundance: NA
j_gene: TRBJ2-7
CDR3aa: CASWAQGAKDEQYF
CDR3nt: TGCGCCAGCTGGGCCCAGGGGGCTAAGGACGAGCAGTACTTC

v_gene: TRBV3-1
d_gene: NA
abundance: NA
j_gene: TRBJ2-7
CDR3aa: CASSHPTRGEQYF
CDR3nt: TGTGCCAGCAGCCATCCGACACGTGGGGAGCAGTACTTC

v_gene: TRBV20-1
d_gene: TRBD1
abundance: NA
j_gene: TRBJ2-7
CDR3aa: CSARGTGISYEQYF
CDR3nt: TGCAGTGCTAGAGGGACAGGGATTTCCTACGAGCAGTACTTC

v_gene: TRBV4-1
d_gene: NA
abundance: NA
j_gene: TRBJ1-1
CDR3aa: CASSQIPSVIKEAFF
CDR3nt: TGCGCCAGCAGCCAAATTCCAAGCGTTATCAAGGAAGCTTTCTTT

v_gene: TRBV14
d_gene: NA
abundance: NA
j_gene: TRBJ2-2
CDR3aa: CASSPIPGTSGELFF
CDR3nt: TGTGCCAGCAGCCCCATCCCGGGGACATCCGGGGAGCTGTTTTTT